This TCR beta chain emerged from a study of immune evolution from preneoplasia to lung adenocarcinoma. Study background: HLA loss of heterozygosity: about 7% AIS, more than 14% MIA, over 25% ADC, none AAH.

Sequenced by immunoSEQ multiplex PCR; TCRdb stores in-frame clones only, minus some. The repertoire holds 2,500 to 3,000 clones, with roughly 80% as singletons. The sequenced sample was FFPE invasive lung adenocarcinoma tissue. The receptor's source is a person aged 60 to 85 with invasive lung adenocarcinoma.

The CDR3 reads CASSTGQGNTEAFF. CDR3 sequence (DNA): TGTGCCAGTAGTACCGGACAGGGAAACACTGAAGCTTTCTTT. The chain has TRBV19 and TRBJ1-1, with 8 nucleotides matching TRBD1. The CDR3 runs to 14 residues. Germline V gene data show CDR1 as LNHDA and CDR2 as SQIVND (reference sequence). With V trimmed by 4 bases and J by 2 bases, 3 bases remained unmatched.